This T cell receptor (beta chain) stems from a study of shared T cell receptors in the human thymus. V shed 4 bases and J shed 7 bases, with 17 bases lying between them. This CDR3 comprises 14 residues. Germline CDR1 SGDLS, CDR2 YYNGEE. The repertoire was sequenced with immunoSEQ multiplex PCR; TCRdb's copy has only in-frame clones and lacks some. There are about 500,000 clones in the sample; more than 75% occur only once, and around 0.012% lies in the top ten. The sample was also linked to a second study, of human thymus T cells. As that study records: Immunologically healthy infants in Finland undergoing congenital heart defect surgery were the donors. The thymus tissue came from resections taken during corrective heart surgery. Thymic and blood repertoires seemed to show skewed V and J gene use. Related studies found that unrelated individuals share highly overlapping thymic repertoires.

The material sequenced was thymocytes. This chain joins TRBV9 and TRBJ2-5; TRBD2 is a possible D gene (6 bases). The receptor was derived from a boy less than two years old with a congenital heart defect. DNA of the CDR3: TGTGCCAGCAGCCCAAATGAGCGGGCCAGGACCCAGTACTTC. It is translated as CASSPNERARTQYF.